This T cell receptor (beta chain) was identified during a study of post-analysis software for immune sequencing data. General study points: Multiple sclerosis patients showed significantly lower normalized Chao1 diversity than controls did. A few TRBV segments, TRBV5-6, TRBV5-1 and TRBV20-1 among them, were found more frequent in patients than controls.

This CDR3 contains 14 residues. The germline V gene encodes CDR1 LNHNV and CDR2 YYDKDF (reference sequence). The library was made from cDNA and included unique molecular identifiers. Input populations of about 0.9 to 10 million T cells gave rise to a few hundred thousand cDNA molecules. From the PCR reads, TCRdb called clonotypes with MiXCR, one entry per CDR3 protein. The profile shows about 820,000 distinct CDR3 sequences, roughly 58% of them singletons. Notes on this clonotype: The antigen is not known.

Sequencing input: blood. The receptor was isolated from a girl under 18 with multiple sclerosis. The V call is TRBV15, the J call TRBJ2-5, with D perhaps matching TRBD1 (5 bases). Gene TRBJ2-7 matches the end of the DNA better, so the J call may be wrong. The CDR3 DNA follows: TGTGCCACCAGCAGAGAGGGCCAGGGCTACGAGCAGTACTTC. It specifies CATSREGQGYEQYF.